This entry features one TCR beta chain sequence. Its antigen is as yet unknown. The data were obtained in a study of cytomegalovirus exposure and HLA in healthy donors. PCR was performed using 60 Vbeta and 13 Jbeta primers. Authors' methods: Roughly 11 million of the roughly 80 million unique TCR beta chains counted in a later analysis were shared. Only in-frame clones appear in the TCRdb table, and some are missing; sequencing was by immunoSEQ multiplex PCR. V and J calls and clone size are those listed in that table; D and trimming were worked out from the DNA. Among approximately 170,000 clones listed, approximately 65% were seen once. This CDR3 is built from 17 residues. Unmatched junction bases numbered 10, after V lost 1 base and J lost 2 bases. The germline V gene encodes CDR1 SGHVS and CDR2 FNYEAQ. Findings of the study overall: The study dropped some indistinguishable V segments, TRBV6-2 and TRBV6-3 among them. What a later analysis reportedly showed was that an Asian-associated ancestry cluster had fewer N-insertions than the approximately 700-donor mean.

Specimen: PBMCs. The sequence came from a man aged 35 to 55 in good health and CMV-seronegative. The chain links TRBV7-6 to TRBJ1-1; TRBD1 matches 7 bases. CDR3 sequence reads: CASSLVGSGQFNTEAFF. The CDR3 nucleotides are TGTGCCAGCAGCTTAGTAGGTTCGGGACAGTTCAACACTGAAGCTTTCTTT.